The 20 T cell receptor beta chains listed next were all sequenced from one sample in a study of CD4 and CD8 cells across lung adenocarcinoma regions. One entry per CDR3 protein, called by TCRdb with MiXCR from the PCR reads. The data hold approximately 11,000 distinct CDR3 sequences, with about 61% observed a single time. The sample was CD8+ T cells from the margin of a lung tumor. Receptors originate from a male donor with lung adenocarcinoma. The CD4 and CD8 labels of this study may be unreliable.

In DNA, the CDR3 is TGTGCCAGCAGTTACCATCCCCGTGCAGATACGCAGTATTTT. Translation gives CASSYHPRADTQYF. This rearrangement joins TRBV6-5 to TRBJ2-3; no firm D call. This CDR3 has 14 amino acids. CDR1 MNHEY and CDR2 SVGAGI come from the germline V gene. Between the trimmed V and J ends, which lost 2 bases and 4 bases, there was a span of 10 bases.

Only a few counts were recorded for this clonotype. The chain carries TRBV4-1 and TRBJ1-2; TRBD1 might be the D (6 bases). This CDR3 has 15 residues. The germline V and J ends were trimmed by 1 base and 3 bases, with 12 bases remaining between them. The germline CDR1 and CDR2 sequences are MGHRA and YSYEKL. The CDR3 nucleotides read TGCGCCAGCAGCCAAGCTCCAGGGGAATACTATGGCTACACCTTC. This translates into CASSQAPGEYYGYTF.

Details on this clonotype: At one boundary the junction diverges from the germline segment, which might be a read error. The chain is built from TRBV6-1 and TRBJ2-3; D possibly corresponds to TRBD2 (6 bases). Germline CDR1 is MNHNS and CDR2 is SASEGT. The CDR3 length is 16 residues. The CDR3 coding sequence is TGTGCCAGCAGTGAAGCGGGGACGGGGGTCAGGGATACGCAGTATTTC. Its translation: CASSEAGTGVRDTQYF.

The chain recombines TRBV6-1 with TRBJ2-2; D perhaps matches TRBD1 (5 bases). The CDR3 is 17 residues long. Germline values: CDR1 MNHNS, CDR2 SASEGT. Trimming took off 6 bases at V and 0 bases at J, with 17 bases between the two ends. This CDR3 is CASSPGSGETNTGELFF. CDR3 nucleotides: TGTGCCAGCAGCCCAGGGTCTGGGGAAACGAACACCGGGGAGCTGTTTTTT.

Concerning this clonotype: Germline is not matched at one junction end, which may reflect a read error. The chain employs TRBV6-1 and TRBJ2-1; TRBD1 or TRBD2 may be the D gene (5 bases each). CDR1 and CDR2 from the germline V gene are MNHNS and SASEGT. CDR3 length equals 16 residues. The CDR3: CASGGAGARDQDTQYF. The CDR3 nucleotides read TGTGCCAGCGGGGGAGCCGGGGCACGGGACCAAGATACCCAGTATTTC.

The chain recombines TRBV6-1 with TRBJ1-2, with D possibly matching TRBD1 (5 bases). Trimming took 6 bases from V and 1 from J, leaving 9 bases between them. Germline-derived CDR1 and CDR2 are MNHNS and SASEGT. This CDR3 contains 13 residues. The DNA of the CDR3 is TGTGCCAGCAGGGACATCTTTAACTATGGCTACACCTTC. Protein sequence: CASRDIFNYGYTF.

This clonotype was detected many times. V and J are TRBV27 and TRBJ2-1; 14 positions agree with TRBD2. The closer fit of TRBJ2-7 to the DNA end suggests the J call may be wrong. CDR1 is MNHEY and CDR2 is SMNVEV in the germline V gene (reference sequence). The CDR3 extends over 17 amino acids. The CDR3 bases are TGTGCCAGCAGTCGACTAGCGGGAGGGTCTCTTGGGTACGAGCAGTACTTC. Translating it yields CASSRLAGGSLGYEQYF.

This clonotype was seen a handful of times. This chain connects TRBV10-1 to TRBJ2-2; D call uncertain. The CDR3 loop spans 16 amino acids. CDR1 is WNHNN, CDR2 SYGVQD, per germline (reference sequence). The ends were cut back, 0 bases at V and 0 bases at J, with 8 bases in the middle. CDR3 residues: CASSESKRPNTGELFF. Here the CDR3 DNA reads TGCGCCAGCAGTGAGTCGAAGAGACCGAACACCGGGGAGCTGTTTTTT.

The rearrangement joins TRBV27 to TRBJ1-2, with 11 bases matching TRBD1. This CDR3 has 17 amino acids. Trimming took 5 bases from V and 4 from J; bases not matched to a gene: 12. The germline CDR1 and CDR2 sequences are MNHEY and SMNVEV (reference sequence). DNA for the CDR3: TGTGCCAGCAGTCTGATCTCCGGGACAGGGGGTGGCTATGGCTACACCTTC. Protein product: CASSLISGTGGGYGYTF.

V gene TRBV6-4 combines with J gene TRBJ2-1, with a possible D match to TRBD1 (6 bases). The J call could be wrong; TRBJ2-5 is a better fit for the DNA end. Germline CDR1 reads MRHNA; CDR2 reads SNTAGT. This CDR3 has 18 residues. CDR3 amino acids: CASSKYRDKRLAQETQYF. CDR3 coding DNA: TGTGCCAGCAGTAAATACCGGGACAAAAGACTCGCTCAAGAGACCCAGTACTTC.

About this clonotype itself: At one boundary the junction diverges from the germline segment, which might be a read error. CDR3 in DNA: TGTGCCAGCCGTGAAGCGGGGCCGGGAGTCGAGGATACGCAGTACTTC. Its translation: CASREAGPGVEDTQYF. The V gene is TRBV6-1, the J gene TRBJ2-3; 7 nucleotides match TRBD2. The DNA matches TRBJ2-7 better at its end, which makes the J call doubtful. From germline, CDR1 is MNHNS and CDR2 SASEGT. This CDR3 spans 16 amino acids.

The J gene is TRBJ2-2, the V gene TRBV25-1, with a possible D match to TRBD2 (5 bases). The germline V gene has CDR1 MGHDK and CDR2 SYGVNS. The CDR3 is made up of 15 amino acids. V was cut by 4 bases and J by 1 base, with 10 bases left in between. The CDR3 DNA reads TGTGCCAGCAGTGCCCCGGGATGGAACACCGGGGAGCTGTTTTTT. Protein sequence: CASSAPGWNTGELFF.

A remark on this clonotype: Compared with germline, one end of the junction differs, possibly owing to a read error. V is TRBV6-1 and J is TRBJ2-4; perhaps D is TRBD1 or TRBD2 (6 bases each). Germline CDR1 MNHNS, CDR2 SASEGT. This CDR3 has 15 residues. This CDR3 is CASSKGGRAKNTQYF. The CDR3 coding sequence is TGTGCCAGCTCCAAAGGGGGGCGAGCCAAAAACACTCAGTACTTC.

Regarding this clonotype: Given a much more abundant clone one base away, this may be a read error. This rearrangement joins TRBV7-2 to TRBJ2-2; 8 positions match TRBD1. Germline loops: CDR1 SGHTA, CDR2 FQGNSA. J gave up 2 bases and V 6 bases, and 2 bases lay outside the gene matches. The CDR3 runs to 14 residues. CDR3 in DNA: TGTGCCAGCAGGGACAGGGTAAACACCGGGGAGCTGTTTTTT. Translation: CASRDRVNTGELFF.

The chain has TRBV6-1 and TRBJ2-1; D gene uncertain. Germline V lookup: CDR1 MNHNS, CDR2 SASEGT. The CDR3 is made up of 15 amino acids. V was pared by 1 base and J by 4 bases, with 11 bases between. The CDR3 is CASSEDNSKYNEQFF. CDR3 DNA sequence: TGTGCCAGCAGTGAAGATAATAGCAAATACAATGAGCAGTTCTTC.

V usage is TRBV6-5 and J usage is TRBJ2-1; possibly TRBD2 for D (6 bases). This CDR3 comprises 15 residues. The germline V and J ends were trimmed by 6 bases and 8 bases, with 20 bases remaining between them. Looked up from germline, CDR1 is MNHEY and CDR2 is SVGAGI. The CDR3 DNA is TGTGCCAGCAGCTACCGGGACTCGGCGATGTATGAGCAGTTCTTC. Translating it yields CASSYRDSAMYEQFF.

This clonotype appeared a few times. This chain links TRBV25-1 with TRBJ2-3, with TRBD1 identical over 7 bases. Germline V gene data show CDR1 as MGHDK and CDR2 as SYGVNS. After removal of 8 bases from V and 1 base from J, the junction contained 15 bases not matched to a gene. The CDR3 is made up of 17 amino acids. Written as DNA, the CDR3 is TGTGCCAGCTCGGTGGGGTTCGTTAGGGGGCGCACAGATACGCAGTATTTT. It specifies CASSVGFVRGRTDTQYF. Drawing the rest from reference TRBV25-1 and TRBJ2-3, the complete variable domain is EADIYQTPRYLVIGTGKKITLECSQTMGHDKMYWYQQDPGMELHLIHYSYGVNSTEKGDLSSESTVSRIRTEHFPLTLESARPSHTSQYLCASSVGFVRGRTDTQYFGPGTRLTVL.

Only one count was recorded for this clonotype. The chain recombines TRBV10-1 with TRBJ2-1; the D gene could be TRBD1 or TRBD2 (6 bases each). V lost 6 bases, J lost 8 bases, and 17 bases lay in between. There are 14 residues in the CDR3. Germline V gene data show CDR1 as WNHNN and CDR2 as SYGVQD (reference sequence). The CDR3, as DNA: TGCGCCAGCAGCCTTGGTAGGGGGGCCCATGAGCAGTTCTTC. It yields the protein CASSLGRGAHEQFF.

On this clonotype: Sequence at one end of the junction differs from germline and may be a read error. The rearrangement uses TRBV6-1 and TRBJ2-1; TRBD1 might be the D (6 bases). CDR1 MNHNS and CDR2 SASEGT come from the germline V gene. The CDR3 covers 15 residues. The CDR3 DNA reads TGTGCCAGCAGAATCACGGGTCAGGGGACAAATGAGCAGTATTTC. It yields the protein CASRITGQGTNEQYF.

This chain uses TRBV6-1 with TRBJ2-3; tentatively, D is TRBD1 (6 bases). From germline, CDR1 is MNHNS and CDR2 SASEGT. V lost 4 bases, J lost 6 bases, and 8 bases lay in between. This CDR3 has 12 amino acids. The CDR3 region is CASSGTADTQYF. In DNA, the CDR3 is TGTGCCAGCAGTGGGACAGCGGATACGCAGTATTTT.